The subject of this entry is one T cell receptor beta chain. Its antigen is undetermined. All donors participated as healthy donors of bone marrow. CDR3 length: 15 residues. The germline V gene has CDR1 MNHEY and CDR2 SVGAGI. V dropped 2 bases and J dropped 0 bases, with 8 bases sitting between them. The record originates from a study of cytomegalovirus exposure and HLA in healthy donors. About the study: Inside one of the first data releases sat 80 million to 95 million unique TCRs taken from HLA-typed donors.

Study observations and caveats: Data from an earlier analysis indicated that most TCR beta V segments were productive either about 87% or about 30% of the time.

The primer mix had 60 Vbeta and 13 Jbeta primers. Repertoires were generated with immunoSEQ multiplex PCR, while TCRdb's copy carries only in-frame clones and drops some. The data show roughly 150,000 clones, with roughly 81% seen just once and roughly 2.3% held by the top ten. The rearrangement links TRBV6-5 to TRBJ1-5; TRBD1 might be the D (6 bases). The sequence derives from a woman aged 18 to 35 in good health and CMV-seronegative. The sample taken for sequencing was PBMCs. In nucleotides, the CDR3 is TGTGCCAGCAGTTACCGACAGGATAGCAATCAGCCCCAGCATTTT. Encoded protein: CASSYRQDSNQPQHF.